This TCR beta chain is from a study of beta chain features in type 1 diabetes. Study-wide findings and caveats: Type 1 diabetes patients showed a moderate but significant shortening of TCRB CDR3s in all four CD4+ subsets. Lower insertion and higher deletion counts appeared at VDJ junctions in type 1 diabetes patients.

A single heparinised draw of roughly 100 mL on average was taken per donor. Staining for CD45RO/CCR7/CD25/CD127/CD95/CD27 allowed sorting of CD4+ naive, central memory, regulatory and stem cell-like memory cells. V lost 3 bases to trimming and J lost 3 bases, with 14 bases between them. From germline, CDR1 is LGHNA and CDR2 YNFKEQ. This CDR3 has 15 residues. The isolated RNA, all of it, was reverse transcribed, so expressed TCRB transcripts were what got sequenced. There were millions of reads on average in the naive, central memory and regulatory T cell samples. Some clones are missing from TCRdb's copy, which holds only in-frame ones; the method was immunoSEQ multiplex PCR. This table has nearly 350,000 clones, roughly 9% appearing once. As concerns this clone: Its matching antigen is unknown.

The chain carries TRBV4-2 and TRBJ1-1; D remains ambiguous. The receptor comes from a man aged 25 to 40 with type 1 diabetes. Sequenced input: central memory CD4+ T cells from blood. DNA for the CDR3: TGTGCCAGCAGCCAGGGCTCCGGCGAGGACACTGAAGCTTTCTTT. Residues: CASSQGSGEDTEAFF.